The 3 T cell receptor beta chains given below trace back to one sample, sequenced in a study of blood T cell repertoires in COVID-19. Profiled with immunoSEQ multiplex PCR; TCRdb holds only in-frame clones, not every one. Among around 160,000 clones listed, roughly 83% were seen once. Sequencing was performed on PBMCs or T cells enriched from blood (not recorded which). Receptors were obtained from a woman aged 55-70 years who had recovered from COVID-19.

The chain carries TRBV4-1 and TRBJ1-1, with D possibly being TRBD1 (5 bases). V lost 3 bases and J 7 bases, leaving 15 bases between the germline ends. Germline V CDR1 and CDR2: MGHRA, YSYEKL. This CDR3 contains 14 residues. This CDR3 is CASSQAGRAFEAFF. The DNA of the CDR3 is TGCGCCAGCAGCCAGGCGGGACGGGCTTTTGAAGCTTTCTTT.

The rearrangement links TRBV13 to TRBJ1-3; D uncertain. The CDR3 totals 15 residues. V was cut by 2 bases and J by 3 bases, with 11 bases left in between. Germline assignment: CDR1 PRHDT and CDR2 FYEKMQ (reference sequence). Written as DNA, the CDR3 is TGTGCCAGCAGCTTAAATCCACTCTTTGGAAACACCATATATTTT. It is translated as CASSLNPLFGNTIYF.

This clone occurred a few times. The chain joins TRBV19 to TRBJ1-4; 9 bases map to TRBD1. The V and J ends lost 5 bases and 8 bases, in that order; junction bases with no gene match: 9. Per the germline V gene, CDR1 is LNHDA and CDR2 is SQIVND (reference sequence). The CDR3 contains 15 residues. CDR3 nucleotides: TGTGCCAGTAGTCGGCCGGGACAGGGAGGCGAAAAACTGTTTTTT. This translates into CASSRPGQGGEKLFF.